This T cell receptor (beta chain) was identified in a study of cytomegalovirus exposure and HLA in healthy donors. General observations from the study: The analysis excluded some indistinguishable V segments, including TRBV6-2 and TRBV6-3. In a later analysis, specific HLA alleles were associated with 15,000 to 20,000 TCR beta sequences at a 0.05 false discovery rate. The availability of immune exposure information extended only to CMV serostatus. Sequencing likely generated an artifact that appeared as a cluster of highly shared sequence variants.

With respect to this clone: Its specificity is not known. Without the conserved terminal phenylalanine or tryptophan, this CDR3 likely stems from a read error.

V was shortened by 2 bases and J by 5 bases, with 16 bases between the two germline ends. Germline loops: CDR1 GTSNPN, CDR2 SVGIG (reference sequence). CDR3 length equals 14 residues. The primer mix had 60 Vbeta and 13 Jbeta primers. Repertoires were generated with immunoSEQ multiplex PCR, while TCRdb's copy carries only in-frame clones and drops some. The table records around 160,000 clones, over 60% of them present only once. This sequence originates from a man aged 50-60 years in good health and CMV-seropositive. The rearrangement uses TRBV30 and TRBJ2-7; maybe TRBD1 (6 bases). Material for sequencing was PBMCs. The CDR3: CAWSKTGPNDEQYL. CDR3 coding DNA: TGTGCCTGGAGTAAAACAGGGCCCAACGACGAGCAGTACCTC.